This TCR beta chain is drawn from a study of T cell clusters in autoimmune cytopenias. As concerns this clonotype: Its specificity is unknown.

TRB rearrangements were amplified by touch-down multiplex PCR with mixed TRB-A/B primers. TCRdb reprocessed the multiplex PCR reads and reports one entry per CDR3 protein, with no DNA. The clone table shows about 2,700 distinct CDR3 sequences, with the ten largest holding more than 35%. The CDR3 contains 15 residues. Germline V CDR1 and CDR2: MNHEY, SVGAGI. Study results and limitations: Primary autoimmune cytopenia patients seemingly lacked the physiological T cell clusters found in healthy donors.

TRB was amplified from around 250 ng of peripheral blood genomic DNA per sample. The same data also contributed to another study, on T cell repertoires in aging, cancer and after chemotherapy. That paper notes: Pre- and post-chemotherapy samples were paired from chronic lymphocytic leukemia patients treated with fludarabine- or bendamustine-based regimens. Untreated cancer patients had significantly lower blood TCR diversity than age-matched healthy donors. In cancer patients, declining TCR diversity with age involved lost richness and lost evenness.

Source material: peripheral blood. The V call is TRBV6-5, the J call TRBJ2-6. This receptor was identified in a human donor with an autoimmune cytopenia or autoimmune hepatitis (not recorded which). This CDR3 is CAISESGTGANVLTF.